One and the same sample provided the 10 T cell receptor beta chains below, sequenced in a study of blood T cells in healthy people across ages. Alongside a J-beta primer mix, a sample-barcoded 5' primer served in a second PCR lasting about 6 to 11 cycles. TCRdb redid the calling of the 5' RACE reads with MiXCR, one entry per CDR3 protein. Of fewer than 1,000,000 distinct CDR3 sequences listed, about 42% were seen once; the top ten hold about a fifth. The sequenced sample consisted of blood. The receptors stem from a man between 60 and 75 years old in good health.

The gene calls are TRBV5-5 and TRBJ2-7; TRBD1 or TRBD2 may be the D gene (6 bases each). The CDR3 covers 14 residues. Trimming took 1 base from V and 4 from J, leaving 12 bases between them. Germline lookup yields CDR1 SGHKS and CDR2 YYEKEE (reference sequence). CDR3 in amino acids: CASSLRGVLYEQYF. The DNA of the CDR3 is TGTGCCAGCAGCTTGAGGGGGGTATTATACGAGCAGTACTTC.

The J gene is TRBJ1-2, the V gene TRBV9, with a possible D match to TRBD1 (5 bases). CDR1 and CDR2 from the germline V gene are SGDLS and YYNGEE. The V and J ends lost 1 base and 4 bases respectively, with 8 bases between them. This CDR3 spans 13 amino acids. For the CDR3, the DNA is TGTGCCAGCAGCGTAACAGGTAGCTATGGCTACACCTTC. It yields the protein CASSVTGSYGYTF.

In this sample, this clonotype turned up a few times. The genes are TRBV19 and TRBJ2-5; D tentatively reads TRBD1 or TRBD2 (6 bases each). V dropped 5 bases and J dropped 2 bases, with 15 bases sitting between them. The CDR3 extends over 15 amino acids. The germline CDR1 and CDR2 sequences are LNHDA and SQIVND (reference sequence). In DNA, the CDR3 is TGTGCCAGTAGTGAAGGGGGGAGCCTTCAAGAGACCCAGTACTTC. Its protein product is CASSEGGSLQETQYF.

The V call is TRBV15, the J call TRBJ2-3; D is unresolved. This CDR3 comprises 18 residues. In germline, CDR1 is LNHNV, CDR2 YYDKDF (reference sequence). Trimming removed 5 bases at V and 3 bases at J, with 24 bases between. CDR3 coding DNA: TGTGCCACCAGCGTCTACCTTAGTCCGGTACAAGTAACAGATACGCAGTATTTT. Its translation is CATSVYLSPVQVTDTQYF.

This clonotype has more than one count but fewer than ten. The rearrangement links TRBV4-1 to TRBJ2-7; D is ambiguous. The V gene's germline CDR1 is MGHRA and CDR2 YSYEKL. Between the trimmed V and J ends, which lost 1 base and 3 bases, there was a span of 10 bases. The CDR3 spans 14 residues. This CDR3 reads CASSQGETYYEQYF. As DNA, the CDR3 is TGCGCCAGCAGCCAAGGAGAGACTTACTACGAGCAGTACTTC.

The CDR3 region is CASRGQAVSGYTF. The CDR3 coding sequence is TGTGCCAGCAGGGGACAGGCAGTTAGTGGCTACACCTTC. This chain connects TRBV12-3 or TRBV12-4 to TRBJ1-2, with 8 bases matching TRBD1. The CDR3 sequence is 13 residues long. V gave up 6 bases and J gave up 7 bases; unmatched junction bases: 7.

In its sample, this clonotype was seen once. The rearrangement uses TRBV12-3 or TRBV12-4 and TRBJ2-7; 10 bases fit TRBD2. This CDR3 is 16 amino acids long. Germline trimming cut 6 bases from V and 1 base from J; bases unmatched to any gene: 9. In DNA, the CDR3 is TGTGCCAGCAGGTGGGATAGCGGGAGGAGGTCCTACGAGCAGTACTTC. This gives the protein CASRWDSGRRSYEQYF.

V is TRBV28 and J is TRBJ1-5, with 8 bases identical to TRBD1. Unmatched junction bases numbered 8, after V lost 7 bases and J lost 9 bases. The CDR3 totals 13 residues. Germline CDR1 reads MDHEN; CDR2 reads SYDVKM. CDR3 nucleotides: TGTGCCAGCAATGACAGGGGACTATGGCCCCAGCATTTT. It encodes CASNDRGLWPQHF.

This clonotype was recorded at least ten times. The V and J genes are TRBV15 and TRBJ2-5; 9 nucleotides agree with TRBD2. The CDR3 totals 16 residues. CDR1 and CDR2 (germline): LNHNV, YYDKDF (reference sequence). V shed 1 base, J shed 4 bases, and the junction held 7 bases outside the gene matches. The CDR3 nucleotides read TGTGCCACCAGCAGAGGTGGCGGGGGGGCTGTAGAGACCCAGTACTTC. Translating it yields CATSRGGGGAVETQYF. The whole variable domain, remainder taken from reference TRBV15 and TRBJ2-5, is DAMVIQNPRYQVTQFGKPVTLSCSQTLNHNVMYWYQQKSSQAPKLLFHYYDKDFNNEADTPDNFQSRRPNTSFCFLDIRSPGLGDTAMYLCATSRGGGGAVETQYFGPGTRLLVL.

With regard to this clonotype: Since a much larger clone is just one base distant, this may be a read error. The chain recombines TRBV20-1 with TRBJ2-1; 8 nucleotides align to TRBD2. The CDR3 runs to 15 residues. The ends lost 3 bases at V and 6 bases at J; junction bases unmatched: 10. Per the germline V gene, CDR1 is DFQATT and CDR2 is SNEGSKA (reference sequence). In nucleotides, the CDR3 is TGCAGTGCTAGGGAAGGACGAGCGGGGGTCAATGAGCAGTTCTTC. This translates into CSAREGRAGVNEQFF.